The clone carrying this TCR beta chain was observed a few times. The data originate from a study of CD8+ T cells in alopecia areata. Treatment in this sample: oral pan-JAK inhibitor, 5-10 mg twice daily. Peripheral blood samples and lesional scalp punch biopsies were obtained from alopecia areata patients. Germline CDR1 and CDR2: LNHDA and SQIVND (reference sequence). V was cut by 6 bases and J by 3 bases, with 12 bases left in between. The CDR3 contains 14 residues. The sequencing template was cDNA reverse transcribed from extracted RNA. Measured with immunoSEQ multiplex PCR; TCRdb has only the in-frame clones, and not every one. This sample has 150,000 to 200,000 clones, with less than 75% found just once.

The sequences come from CD4+ T cells sorted from blood, collected at approximately week 60, from a patient treated with tofacitinib. The clonotype was recovered from a human donor with alopecia areata. V gene TRBV19 combines with J gene TRBJ1-3, with D possibly TRBD1 on 6 matching bases. CDR3 DNA sequence: TGTGCCAGTAGAATTTCAGGGGTTGGAAACACCATATATTTT. This encodes CASRISGVGNTIYF.